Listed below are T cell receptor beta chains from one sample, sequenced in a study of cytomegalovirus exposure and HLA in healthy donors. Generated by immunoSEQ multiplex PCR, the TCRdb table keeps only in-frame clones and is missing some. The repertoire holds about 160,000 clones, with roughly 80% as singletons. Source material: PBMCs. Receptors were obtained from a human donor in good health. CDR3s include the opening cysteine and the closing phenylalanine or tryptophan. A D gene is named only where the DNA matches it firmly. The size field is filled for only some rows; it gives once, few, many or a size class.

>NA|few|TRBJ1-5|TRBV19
TGTGCCAGTAGTCGGGAAGGGCCCCAGCATTTT
CASSREGPQHF
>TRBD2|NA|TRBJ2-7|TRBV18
TGTGCCAGCTCGCCAACCCCTAGCGGGGGCTCCTACGAGCAGTACTTC
CASSPTPSGGSYEQYF
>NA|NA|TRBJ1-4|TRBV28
TGTGCCAGCAGTTTCACGAGGGTGACAGGAAAACGTGAAAAACTGTTTTTT
CASSFTRVTGKREKLFF
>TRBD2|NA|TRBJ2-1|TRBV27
TGTGCCAGCAGTTATAGCGCGGGGGGGCCATGGGAGCAGTTCTTC
CASSYSAGGPWEQFF
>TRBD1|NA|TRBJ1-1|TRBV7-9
TGTGCCAGCAGCTCCCCACAGGGGCTGAACACTGAAGCTTTCTTT
CASSSPQGLNTEAFF
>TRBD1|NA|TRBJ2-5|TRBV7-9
TGTGCCAGCAGCCCCGGACAGGGGTCTTCCCAAGAGACCCAGTACTTC
CASSPGQGSSQETQYF
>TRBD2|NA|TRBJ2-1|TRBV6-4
TGTGCCAGCAGTGAGTTACTCCTAGCGGGGGGCAACAATGAGCAGTTCTTC
CASSELLLAGGNNEQFF
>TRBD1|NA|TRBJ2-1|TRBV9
TGTGCCAGCAGCGTAGTAGACCAGGGGGCTGCTTACAATGAGCAGTTCTTC
CASSVVDQGAAYNEQFF
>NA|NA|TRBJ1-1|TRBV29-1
TGCAGCGCTAGGGGTATGAACACTGAAGCTTTCTTT
CSARGMNTEAFF
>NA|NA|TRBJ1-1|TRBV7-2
TGTGCCAGCAGCCCGGACTGGCCTTCTGAAGCTTTCTTT
CASSPDWPSEAFF
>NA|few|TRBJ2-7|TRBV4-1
TGCGCCAGCAGCCAAGGTGGCAGGGCGGACGAGCAGTACTTC
CASSQGGRADEQYF
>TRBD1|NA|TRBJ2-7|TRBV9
TGTGCCAGCAGCCATTCAACAGGGGGCTTTCGCTACGAGCAGTACTTC
CASSHSTGGFRYEQYF
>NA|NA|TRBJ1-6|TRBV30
TGTGCCTGGGGACACGTTTATAATTCACCCCTCCACTTT
CAWGHVYNSPLHF
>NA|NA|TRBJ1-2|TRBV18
TGTGCCAGCTCACCGATAACCCCAAACGGGGTACCCTATGGCTACCCCTTC
CASSPITPNGVPYGYPF
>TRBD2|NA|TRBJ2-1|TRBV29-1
TGCAGCGTCCTAGGAGGGACTAGCGGGGGGAATGAGCAGTTCTTC
CSVLGGTSGGNEQFF
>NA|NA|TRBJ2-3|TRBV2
TGTGCCAGCAAACGGGGAATGGGGACAGATACGCAGTATTTT
CASKRGMGTDTQYF
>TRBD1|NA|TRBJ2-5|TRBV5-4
TGTGCCAGCAGCCCGGGACAGCTGAAAGAGACCCAGTACTTC
CASSPGQLKETQYF
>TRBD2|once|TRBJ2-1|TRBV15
TGTGCCACCAGCGGATCTAGCGGGATCGTTTACAATGAGCAGTTCTTC
CATSGSSGIVYNEQFF
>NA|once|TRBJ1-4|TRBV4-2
TGTGCCAGCAGCCAAGATTTAGGGGTTGAGGAAAAACTGTTTTTT
CASSQDLGVEEKLFF
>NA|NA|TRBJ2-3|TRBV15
TGTGCCACCAGCAGGGACATTAGCACAGATACGCAGTATTTT
CATSRDISTDTQYF
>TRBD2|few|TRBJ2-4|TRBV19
TGTGCCAGTAGTGATATAGCGGGAAAAAACATTCAGTACTTC
CASSDIAGKNIQYF
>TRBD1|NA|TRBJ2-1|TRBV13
TGTGCCAGCAGCAGCACAGGGGGAGCCTACAATGAGCAGTTCTTC
CASSSTGGAYNEQFF
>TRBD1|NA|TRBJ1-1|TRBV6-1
TGTGCCAGCAGTAATCAGGGGGCTAACACTGAAGCTTTCTTT
CASSNQGANTEAFF
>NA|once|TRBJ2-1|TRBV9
TGTGCCAGCAGCGTAGCTACTAGGGATGGCTCCTACAATGAGCAGTTCTTC
CASSVATRDGSYNEQFF
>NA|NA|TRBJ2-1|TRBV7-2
TGTGCCAGCAGCCCCCGCTCCTACAATGAGCAGTTCTTC
CASSPRSYNEQFF
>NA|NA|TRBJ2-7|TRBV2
TGTGCCAGCAGTGACATGTCCTACGAGCAGTACTTC
CASSDMSYEQYF
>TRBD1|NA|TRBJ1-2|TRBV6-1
TGTGCCAGCAGTCAGGACAGGGATTATGGCTACACCTTC
CASSQDRDYGYTF
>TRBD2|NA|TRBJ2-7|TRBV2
TGTGCCAGTAAGTGGCTAAGACTAGCGGGAGTAGGCGAGCAGTACTTC
CASKWLRLAGVGEQYF
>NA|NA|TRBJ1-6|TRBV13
TGTGCCAGCAGCCACAGACCAATCAGGGAATATGGTTCACCCCTCCACTTT
CASSHRPIREYGSPLHF
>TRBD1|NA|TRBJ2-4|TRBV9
TGTGCCAGCAGCTCATCCGGGACAGGGGGCGGAATGGCCAAAAACATTCAGTACTTC
CASSSSGTGGGMAKNIQYF
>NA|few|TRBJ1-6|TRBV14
TGTGCCAGCAGCCAAGGCGGAGCCCTCCACTTT
CASSQGGALHF
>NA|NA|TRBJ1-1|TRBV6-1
TGTGCCAGCAGGCAGGGTAAGGACACTGAAGCTTTCTTT
CASRQGKDTEAFF
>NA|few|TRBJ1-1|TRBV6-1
TGTGCCAGCAGCGCCCAGGGGTGGAACACTGAAGCTTTCTTT
CASSAQGWNTEAFF
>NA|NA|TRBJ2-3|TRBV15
TGTGCCACCAGCAGAGAACCTAGAGCAGATACGCAGTATTTT
CATSREPRADTQYF
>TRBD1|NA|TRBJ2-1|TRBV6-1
TGTGCCAGCAGTGAACGAGGGCGACAGGGGAGCTATGAGCAGTTCTTC
CASSERGRQGSYEQFF
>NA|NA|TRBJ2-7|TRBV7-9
TGTGCCAGCAGCTTAGATCCTCGTTCCTACGAGCAGTACTTC
CASSLDPRSYEQYF
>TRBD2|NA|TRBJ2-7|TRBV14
TGTGCCAGCAGCCAAGACCTGGGGCCTCTAGCGGGGAACCAGCAGTACTTC
CASSQDLGPLAGNQQYF
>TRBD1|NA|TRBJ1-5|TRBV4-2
TGTGCCAGCAGCCAAGGTACAGGGGCGATCAATAGCAATCAGCCCCAGCATTTT
CASSQGTGAINSNQPQHF
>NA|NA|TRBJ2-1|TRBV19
TGTGCCAGTAGTACGCATCGGGGGGACATAGCCTACAATGAGCAGTTCTTC
CASSTHRGDIAYNEQFF
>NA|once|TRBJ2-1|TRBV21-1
TGTGCCAGGGGGACAGGGACCGCCAATGAGCAGTTCTTC
CARGTGTANEQFF
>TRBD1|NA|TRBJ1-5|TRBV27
TGTGCCAGCAGGGATCACAGGGGTCAGCCCCAGCATTTT
CASRDHRGQPQHF
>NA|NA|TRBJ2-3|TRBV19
TGTGCCAGTAGTATAGATCCGAGCACAGATACGCAGTATTTT
CASSIDPSTDTQYF
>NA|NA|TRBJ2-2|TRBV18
TGTGCCAGCTCACTTATCAGGGAGAACACCGGGGAGCTGTTTTTT
CASSLIRENTGELFF
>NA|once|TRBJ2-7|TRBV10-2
TGCGCCAGCAGTGAGTCGCGAGGATGGTCCTACGAGCAGTACTTC
CASSESRGWSYEQYF
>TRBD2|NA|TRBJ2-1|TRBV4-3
TGCGCCAGCAGCCAAGACAGACTAGCGGACAGCTCCTACAATGAGCAGTTCTTC
CASSQDRLADSSYNEQFF
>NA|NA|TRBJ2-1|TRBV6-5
TGTGCCAGCAGTTACGTTACAGGGACCGGCTACAATGAGCAGTTCTTC
CASSYVTGTGYNEQFF
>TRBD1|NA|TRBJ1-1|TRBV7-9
TGTGCCAGCAGCTTAGGCTTGACAGGGTCTGAGGAAGCTTTCTTT
CASSLGLTGSEEAFF
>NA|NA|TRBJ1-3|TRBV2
TGTGCCAGTTCCCCGGGTTTTGGTTACAACACCATATATTTT
CASSPGFGYNTIYF
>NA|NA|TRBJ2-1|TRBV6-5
TGTGCCAGCAGCCGCTCCCAACTGGTATTTGAGCAGTTCTTC
CASSRSQLVFEQFF
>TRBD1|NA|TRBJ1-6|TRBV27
TGTGCCAGCAGTTCGGACAGGGCATATAATTCACCCCTCCACTTT
CASSSDRAYNSPLHF
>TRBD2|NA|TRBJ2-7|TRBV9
TGTGCCAGCAGCGCCGGGACTAGCGGGGCGAAACCGTACGAGCAGTACTTC
CASSAGTSGAKPYEQYF
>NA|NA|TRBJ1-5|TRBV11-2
TGTGCCAGCAGCTTAGATCAGATTCAGCCCCAGCATTTT
CASSLDQIQPQHF
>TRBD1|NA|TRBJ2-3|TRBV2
TGTGCCACTTGGGGACAGTCTACAGATACGCAGTATTTT
CATWGQSTDTQYF
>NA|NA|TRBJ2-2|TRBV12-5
TGTGCTAGTGGTTTGGCCGGGACAGGGGAGCTGTTTTTT
CASGLAGTGELFF
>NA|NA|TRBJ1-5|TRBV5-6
TGTGCCAGCAGCCTAACAAGGGGGGGATATAGCAATCAGCCCCAGCATTTT
CASSLTRGGYSNQPQHF
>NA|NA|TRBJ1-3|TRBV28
TGTGCCAGCACTTGGGGCAGGGAGGCTGGAAACACCATATATTTT
CASTWGREAGNTIYF
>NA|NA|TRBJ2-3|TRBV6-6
TGTGCCAGCAGTCCAAGGGAGAGCGCAGATACGCAGTATTTT
CASSPRESADTQYF
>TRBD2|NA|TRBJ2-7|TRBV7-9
TGTGCCAGCAGCCGACTAGCGGGTGACTACGAGCAGTACTTC
CASSRLAGDYEQYF
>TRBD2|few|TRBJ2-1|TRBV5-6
TGTGCCAGCAGCTTGGGTGGCGGGGGCTCCTACAATGAGCAGTTCTTC
CASSLGGGGSYNEQFF